Listed below are T cell receptor beta chains from one sample, sequenced in a study of cytomegalovirus exposure and HLA in healthy donors. TCRdb's copy holds only in-frame clones and misses some; the assay was immunoSEQ multiplex PCR. Of some 110,000 clones in the sample, approximately 76% were seen once. The sequenced material came from PBMCs. The receptors shown here come from a man aged 45-60 years in good health and CMV-seropositive. Both conserved end residues are part of each CDR3. D genes are given only for firm matches. Clone size is not always given. Where it is, it says once, few, many or a class for expanded clones.

cdr3_nt | cdr3_aa | d_call | j_call | cdr3_length | clone_size | v_call
TGTGCCAGCAGTGAAGAGCTGAACACTGAAGCTTTCTTT | CASSEELNTEAFF | - | TRBJ1-1 | 13 | - | TRBV2
TGCGCCAGCAGCCAAGGCTTGACTAGCGGGGAAGAGACCCAGTACTTC | CASSQGLTSGEETQYF | TRBD2 | TRBJ2-5 | 16 | - | TRBV4-1
TGTGCCAGCAGCCCACCCCGTTCGACAGGGAAGAACCCTGAAGCTTTCTTT | CASSPPRSTGKNPEAFF | TRBD1 | TRBJ1-1 | 17 | - | TRBV11-3
TGCGCCAGCAGCTTGTCCCCGGGAAGTGAAAAACTGTTTTTT | CASSLSPGSEKLFF | - | TRBJ1-4 | 14 | - | TRBV5-1
TGTGCCAGCAGTCCCGGACTAGCCTCATCGGATACGCAGTATTTT | CASSPGLASSDTQYF | TRBD2 | TRBJ2-3 | 15 | - | TRBV28
TGCGCCAGCAGGATAGCGGAAAGCTCCTACAATGAGCAGTTCTTC | CASRIAESSYNEQFF | - | TRBJ2-1 | 15 | - | TRBV4-1
TGTGCCACCAGCAGACTAGCGGGTCTCCAAGAGACCCAGTACTTC | CATSRLAGLQETQYF | TRBD2 | TRBJ2-5 | 15 | few | TRBV15
TGTGCCAGCAGCCCGTTAACAGGGAGGGAATACAATGAGCAGTTCTTC | CASSPLTGREYNEQFF | - | TRBJ2-1 | 16 | - | TRBV11-3
TGTGCCAGCAGCCCCGGACAGGGCAGGACCAACGTCCTGACTTTC | CASSPGQGRTNVLTF | TRBD1 | TRBJ2-6 | 15 | - | TRBV5-6
TGTGCCACCTCGGGGAACACCGGGGAGCTGTTTTTT | CATSGNTGELFF | - | TRBJ2-2 | 12 | - | TRBV15
TGCGCCAGCAGCTCACAGGGCTGGGGCACTGAAGCTTTCTTT | CASSSQGWGTEAFF | - | TRBJ1-1 | 14 | - | TRBV5-1
TGTGCCAGTAGTAGAGGTGACAGGGTTCACAATGAGCAGTTCTTC | CASSRGDRVHNEQFF | TRBD1 | TRBJ2-1 | 15 | - | TRBV19
TGTGCCAGTAGTTGGAGCCGGGGGGGCTGGGGCTACACCTTC | CASSWSRGGWGYTF | - | TRBJ1-2 | 14 | few | TRBV19
TGTGCCAGCAGCGCATCAACCCCATCCTACGAGCAGTACTTC | CASSASTPSYEQYF | - | TRBJ2-7 | 14 | - | TRBV9
TGTGCCAGCAGCTTGGGAGCGGGACAGGTTGCAACTGAAGCTTTCTTT | CASSLGAGQVATEAFF | TRBD1 | TRBJ1-1 | 16 | - | TRBV5-6
TGTGCCAGCAGCAACAGCTGGGGGGGTACCTACGAGCAGTACTTC | CASSNSWGGTYEQYF | TRBD2 | TRBJ2-7 | 15 | - | TRBV11-3
TGTGCCAGCAGATACAGGGCTCGGAACACTGAAGCTTTCTTT | CASRYRARNTEAFF | - | TRBJ1-1 | 14 | - | TRBV19
TGTGCCAGCAGTTTAGGACGACAGAGCAATCAGCCCCAGCATTTT | CASSLGRQSNQPQHF | - | TRBJ1-5 | 15 | - | TRBV27
TGTGCCAGCAGGGGGGTGAGAAGGGGGCCTACCGGGGAGCTGTTTTTT | CASRGVRRGPTGELFF | TRBD1 | TRBJ2-2 | 16 | - | TRBV11-2
TGTGCCAGCAGCAGGGGACATCCGGACACTGAAGCTTTCTTT | CASSRGHPDTEAFF | - | TRBJ1-1 | 14 | few | TRBV5-6
TGTGCCAGCAGCTTAGGGGCTAGCGGGGCGATGTACTTC | CASSLGASGAMYF | TRBD2 | TRBJ2-7 | 13 | once | TRBV7-6
TGTGCCAGCAGTTACTCTAGTAGCAGCTACGAGCAGTACTTC | CASSYSSSSYEQYF | - | TRBJ2-7 | 14 | few | TRBV6-5
TGCGCCAGCAGCTTGGATACTACGGCGGGATACGAGCAGTACTTC | CASSLDTTAGYEQYF | - | TRBJ2-7 | 15 | - | TRBV5-1
TGTGCCAGCAGTGAACGGACAGGGTCTGAAAAACTGTTTTTT | CASSERTGSEKLFF | TRBD1 | TRBJ1-4 | 14 | - | TRBV2
TGTGCCAGTAGTACCACAGGGTACCGGCAGCCCCAGCATTTT | CASSTTGYRQPQHF | - | TRBJ1-5 | 14 | - | TRBV19
TGCGCCAGCAGCCAAGGTCCTGCGGGTGTGGAAGCTTTCTTT | CASSQGPAGVEAFF | - | TRBJ1-1 | 14 | - | TRBV4-1
TGCGCCAGCAGGCCCCATTACAATACACCGGGACAGGGGTACGAGCAGTACTTC | CASRPHYNTPGQGYEQYF | TRBD1 | TRBJ2-7 | 18 | - | TRBV10-2
TGTGCCAGCACCTCCGGGGAGACCCAGTACTTC | CASTSGETQYF | - | TRBJ2-5 | 11 | few | TRBV7-9
TGTGCCAGCAGCTCGGACAGGGGAAACACCGGGGAGCTGTTTTTT | CASSSDRGNTGELFF | TRBD1 | TRBJ2-2 | 15 | - | TRBV11-2
TGTGCCAGCAGTGAAGCTTGGGGGGCCTACGAGCAGTACTTC | CASSEAWGAYEQYF | - | TRBJ2-7 | 14 | - | TRBV6-1
TGTGCCAGCAGGTATAACTACGAGCAGTACTTC | CASRYNYEQYF | - | TRBJ2-7 | 11 | - | TRBV6-6
TGTGCCAGCAGCAAATCAGGGGGGCGTGACACTGAAGCTTTCTTT | CASSKSGGRDTEAFF | - | TRBJ1-1 | 15 | - | TRBV21-1
TGTGCCAGCAGTAGGACAGGAAGGTTACTGTTTTTT | CASSRTGRLLFF | TRBD1 | TRBJ1-4 | 12 | - | TRBV11-3
TGTGCCAGTAGTGTCCACAGTTCACTCTCTGGGGCCAACGTCCTGACTTTC | CASSVHSSLSGANVLTF | - | TRBJ2-6 | 17 | - | TRBV19
TGTGCCAGCAGTTACTCCTCGGGGGATAGCAATCAGCCCCAGCATTTT | CASSYSSGDSNQPQHF | - | TRBJ1-5 | 16 | few | TRBV6-6
TGCGCCAGCAGCCCGCGGGGGGGCTCGAACACCGGGGAGCTGTTTTTT | CASSPRGGSNTGELFF | TRBD2 | TRBJ2-2 | 16 | once | TRBV5-1
TGTGCCAGCTCACCGGTTGAGGGCAGGGGGAATGGCTACACCTTC | CASSPVEGRGNGYTF | TRBD1 | TRBJ1-2 | 15 | - | TRBV18
TGTGCCAGTAGCGCCGTTAGTGAAAAACTGTTTTTT | CASSAVSEKLFF | - | TRBJ1-4 | 12 | - | TRBV19
TGTGCCAGCAGTGACAGGGGGTTGTCCTACGAGCAGTACTTC | CASSDRGLSYEQYF | TRBD1 | TRBJ2-7 | 14 | - | TRBV2
TGCGCCAGCAGCCAAGATTTCGGACTAGTCGATACGCAGTATTTT | CASSQDFGLVDTQYF | TRBD2 | TRBJ2-3 | 15 | - | TRBV4-3
TGTGCCAGCAGCTTAGCTACGGACAGATTACCCCAGCATTTT | CASSLATDRLPQHF | - | TRBJ1-5 | 14 | - | TRBV7-9
TGCGCCAGCAGCCAAGATTCGGCAGGGATAAGGTCACCCCTCCACTTT | CASSQDSAGIRSPLHF | - | TRBJ1-6 | 16 | - | TRBV4-3
TGTGCCAGCAGCTTGGTTCGGGTACCTGGAAACACCATATATTTT | CASSLVRVPGNTIYF | - | TRBJ1-3 | 15 | - | TRBV5-5
TGTGCCAGTCTCAACCATCTGGGCAGGGGCGAGGAGCCCCAGCATTTT | CASLNHLGRGEEPQHF | - | TRBJ1-5 | 16 | - | TRBV19
TGCAGTGCTAGGAGTTACAATGAGCAGTTCTTC | CSARSYNEQFF | - | TRBJ2-1 | 11 | once | TRBV20-1
TGTGCCAGCAGTTACTCGAGGACCGGGGAGCTGTTTTTT | CASSYSRTGELFF | - | TRBJ2-2 | 13 | - | TRBV6-5
TGTGCCAGCAGCTTAGGGGGGGCTGACGGAAACACCATATATTTT | CASSLGGADGNTIYF | - | TRBJ1-3 | 15 | - | TRBV5-5
TGCGCCAGCAGCTTGGTAGGGGGACATCAGCCCCAGCATTTT | CASSLVGGHQPQHF | - | TRBJ1-5 | 14 | once | TRBV5-1
TGTGCCGCTGGGATGACAGGTGGTAATGAAAAACTGTTTTTT | CAAGMTGGNEKLFF | - | TRBJ1-4 | 14 | - | TRBV6-5
TGCGCCAGCAGTGAGTTTCGAGGTGAAAAACTGTTTTTT | CASSEFRGEKLFF | - | TRBJ1-4 | 13 | - | TRBV10-1
TGTGCCAGCTCACCATATCTAACAGAGGGCGGTGGCTACACCTTC | CASSPYLTEGGGYTF | - | TRBJ1-2 | 15 | - | TRBV18
TGTGCCAGCAGCTCCCCGAGGACAGGGGCTTGGGCTTTCTTT | CASSSPRTGAWAFF | TRBD1 | TRBJ1-1 | 14 | - | TRBV11-2
TGTGCCGGAGCCCGGCAGAAAATTTTGAACACTGAAGCTTTCTTT | CAGARQKILNTEAFF | - | TRBJ1-1 | 15 | - | TRBV30